This T cell receptor (beta chain) was documented in a study of CD8 T cells in Susac syndrome. This clonotype was seen only once. Random-hexamer reverse transcription was applied to roughly 0.5 to 1 ug RNA. TCRdb reanalysed the immunoSEQ multiplex PCR reads using MiXCR and keeps one entry per CDR3 protein. The table records 200,000 to 250,000 distinct CDR3 sequences, approximately 92% of them present only once. The receptor comes from a human donor with multiple sclerosis. The source material was CD4+ T cells from PBMCs.

The CDR3 protein is CASSLVTGTSPGETQYF. Written as DNA, the CDR3 is TGTGCCAGCAGCCTCGTAACCGGGACTAGCCCCGGGGAGACCCAGTACTTC. This chain connects TRBV3-1 to TRBJ2-5, with 9 bases that match TRBD2. V gave up 4 bases and J gave up 5 bases; unmatched junction bases: 14. Germline loops: CDR1 LGHDT, CDR2 YNNKEL (reference sequence). The CDR3 extends over 17 amino acids.